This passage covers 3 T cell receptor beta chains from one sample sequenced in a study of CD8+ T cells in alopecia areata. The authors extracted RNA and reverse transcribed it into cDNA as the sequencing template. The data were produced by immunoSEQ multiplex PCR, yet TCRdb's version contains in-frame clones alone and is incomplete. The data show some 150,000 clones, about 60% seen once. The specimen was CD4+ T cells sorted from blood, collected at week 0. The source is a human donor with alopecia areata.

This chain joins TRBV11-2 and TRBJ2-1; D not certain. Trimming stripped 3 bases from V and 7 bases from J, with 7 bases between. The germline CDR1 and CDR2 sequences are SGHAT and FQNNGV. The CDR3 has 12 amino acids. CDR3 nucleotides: TGTGCCAGCAGCTTCGGGCAAAATGAGCAGTTCTTC. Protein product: CASSFGQNEQFF.

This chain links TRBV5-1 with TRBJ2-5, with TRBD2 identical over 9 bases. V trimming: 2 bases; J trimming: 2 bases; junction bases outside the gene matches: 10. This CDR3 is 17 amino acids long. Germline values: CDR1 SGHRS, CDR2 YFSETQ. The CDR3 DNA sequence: TGCGCCAGCAGCTTCTCCGCCCAGGCGGGGGGGCAAGAGACCCAGTACTTC. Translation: CASSFSAQAGGQETQYF.

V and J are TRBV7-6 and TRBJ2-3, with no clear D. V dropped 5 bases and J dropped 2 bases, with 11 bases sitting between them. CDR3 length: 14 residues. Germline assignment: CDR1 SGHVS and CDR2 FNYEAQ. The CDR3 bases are TGTGCCAGCAGCCCCCACCCGCTCACAGATACGCAGTATTTT. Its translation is CASSPHPLTDTQYF.